One and the same sample provided the 12 T cell receptor beta chains below, sequenced in a study of graft-versus-host responses after intestinal transplantation. Their antigens remain unidentified. Sequenced by immunoSEQ multiplex PCR; TCRdb stores in-frame clones only, minus some. This sample has under 130,000 clones; approximately 93% occur once, and the top ten carry around 1.2%. The specimen was unstimulated CD8+ T cells sorted from spleen or lymph node cells, collected before intestinal transplant. All receptors derive from a human donor who received an intestinal transplant.

This sequence joins TRBV27 and TRBJ2-3; D remains ambiguous. Trimming pared 3 bases from V and 5 bases from J, leaving 9 bases between. Looked up from germline, CDR1 is MNHEY and CDR2 is SMNVEV (reference sequence). This CDR3 region has 13 residues. The CDR3 is CASSFHSRDTQYF. The DNA for the CDR3 is TGTGCCAGCAGTTTTCACTCTCGAGATACGCAGTATTTT.

The chain uses TRBV9 and TRBJ2-1, with D possibly TRBD1 on 5 matching bases. V was trimmed by 3 bases and J by 0 bases, leaving 10 bases between them. CDR1 and CDR2 from the germline V gene are SGDLS and YYNGEE. The CDR3 has 15 residues. DNA for the CDR3: TGTGCCAGCAGCGGACAGCCTAGCTCCTACAATGAGCAGTTCTTC. Translating gives CASSGQPSSYNEQFF.

In DNA form, the CDR3 reads TGTGCCAGCAGCTCGGGGGGGACTGAAGCTTTCTTT. Its translation is CASSSGGTEAFF. The V and J genes are TRBV7-8 and TRBJ1-1, with a weak D call TRBD1 (5 bases). This CDR3 contains 12 residues. Germline V gives CDR1 SGHVS, CDR2 FQNEAQ. The V and J ends lost 4 bases and 5 bases respectively, with 8 bases between them.

The chain recombines TRBV11-3 with TRBJ2-3, with D possibly matching TRBD2 (5 bases). This CDR3 is built from 13 residues. V was clipped by 5 bases and J by 7 bases, with 13 bases between them. CDR1 is SGHNT and CDR2 is YENEEA in the germline V gene. CDR3 DNA: TGTGCCAGCAGCCCCAGACTAATTTATACGCAGTATTTT. Translation: CASSPRLIYTQYF.

V gene TRBV7-9 combines with J gene TRBJ2-4, with D unclear. The CDR3 totals 15 residues. Germline V CDR1 and CDR2: SEHNR, FQNEAQ (reference sequence). V dropped 5 bases and J dropped 0 bases, with 11 bases sitting between them. Here the CDR3 reads CASSPSEIAKNIQYF. CDR3 nucleotides: TGTGCCAGCAGCCCCAGTGAGATAGCCAAAAACATTCAGTACTTC.

The chain links TRBV15 to TRBJ1-4; the match to TRBD1 covers 8 bases. V lost 1 base and J lost 5; bases outside the gene matches: 12. CDR1 is LNHNV and CDR2 is YYDKDF in the germline V gene (reference sequence). The CDR3 spans 18 residues. The CDR3 sequence is CATSRVMGQAPVNEKLFF. The CDR3 DNA follows: TGTGCCACCAGCAGAGTTATGGGACAGGCTCCTGTCAATGAAAAACTGTTTTTT.

This chain connects TRBV5-1 to TRBJ2-2; TRBD1 is a possible D gene (6 bases). Germline V gene data show CDR1 as SGHRS and CDR2 as YFSETQ. V lost 7 bases, J lost 0 bases, and 16 bases lay in between. The CDR3 has 16 amino acids. The CDR3 DNA reads as TGCGCCAGCCAGGCAGGGGAAGGTCCGAACACCGGGGAGCTGTTTTTT. Translated, it gives CASQAGEGPNTGELFF. Together with reference TRBV5-1 and TRBJ2-2, the CDR3 gives the full variable domain: KAGVTQTPRYLIKTRGQQVTLSCSPISGHRSVSWYQQTPGQGLQFLFEYFSETQRNKGNFPGRFSGRQFSNSRSEMNVSTLELGDSALYLCASQAGEGPNTGELFFGEGSRLTVL.

This clone appeared once. The V gene is TRBV12-2, the J gene TRBJ2-7. TRBV12-2 is annotated as a pseudogene. The CDR3 covers 15 residues. CDR3 DNA sequence: TGTGCAAGTCGCTTAACCGTGGACCTAAACTACGAGCAGTACTTC. It specifies CASRLTVDLNYEQYF.

This chain links TRBV2 with TRBJ2-1; 10 bases are shared with TRBD2. The J segment lost 4 bases and the V segment lost 1 base, leaving 1 base of the junction unmatched. The germline V gene encodes CDR1 SNHLY and CDR2 FYNNEI. The CDR3 has 15 residues. The CDR3 loop is CASSEDSGGYNEQFF. CDR3 DNA sequence: TGTGCCAGCAGTGAAGATAGCGGGGGGTACAATGAGCAGTTCTTC.

The rearrangement joins TRBV9 to TRBJ2-1, with D unclear. CDR3 length equals 13 residues. V dropped 4 bases and J dropped 7 bases, with 12 bases sitting between them. Germline V gene data show CDR1 as SGDLS and CDR2 as YYNGEE. The CDR3 nucleotides read TGTGCCAGCAGCCCGAGTCCCTCTAATGAGCAGTTCTTC. As protein: CASSPSPSNEQFF.

This rearrangement joins TRBV30 to TRBJ2-5; 9 nucleotides agree with TRBD2. Germline V CDR1 and CDR2: GTSNPN, SVGIG (reference sequence). The CDR3 loop spans 17 amino acids. The V and J ends lost 2 bases and 5 bases, in that order; junction bases with no gene match: 15. CDR3 coding DNA: TGTGCCTGGAGTTATAGGGACGCGGGGGGGCCGTGGGAGACCCAGTACTTC. As protein: CAWSYRDAGGPWETQYF.

The chain combines TRBV7-9 with TRBJ2-1, with 12 nucleotides matching TRBD2. Germline-derived CDR1 and CDR2 are SEHNR and FQNEAQ (reference sequence). The CDR3 loop spans 15 amino acids. With V trimmed by 5 bases and J by 11 bases, 10 bases remained unmatched. The CDR3 region is CASSPGLAGREQQFF. The CDR3 nucleotides read TGTGCCAGCAGCCCCGGACTAGCGGGGAGGGAGCAGCAGTTCTTC.